This TCR beta chain appears in the sequencing data of a study of T cells after yellow fever vaccination. Study at large: Those fractions that held only low numbers of cells were prepared using the SMART-Seq v4 Ultra Low Input RNA kit.

Points from the study as a whole: Relatively few clonotypes were ones that appeared in both CD4 and CD8 compartments.

This clonotype was counted a few times. Making TCR cDNA involved 5'RACE template switching, which added UMIs and a universal primer site. TCRdb processed the 5' RACE reads anew with MiXCR; each CDR3 protein has one entry. Of over 85,000 distinct CDR3 sequences detected, 7.5% to 10% appear once; the ten largest clones hold 15% to 20%. This CDR3 is 11 amino acids long. Trimming took 3 bases from V and 6 from J, leaving 7 bases between them. Per germline, CDR1 DFQATT and CDR2 SNEGSKA (reference sequence). Sequenced material: CD8+ T cells not binding an NS4B(214-222) dextramer, sorted from PBMCs, taken roughly 15 days after the first yellow fever vaccination. The V call is TRBV20-1, the J call TRBJ2-3; maybe TRBD2 (5 bases). The origin of this receptor is a man aged 18 to 35 who received the YFV17D yellow fever vaccine. CDR3 coding DNA: TGCAGTGCTAGGGAGGTCGATACGCAGTATTTT. This sequence encodes CSAREVDTQYF.